These T cell receptor beta chains were read from a single sample in a study of T cell responses to AZD1222 COVID-19 vaccine. This table comes from immunoSEQ multiplex PCR, and its TCRdb copy is limited to in-frame clones, with some not included. The profile shows about 130,000 clones, 70% to 90% of them singletons. Source: peripheral blood, taken on day 0 of AZD1222 vaccination. The receptors originated from an adult in good health. The CDR3 runs from the conserved cysteine through the conserved F or W. D genes are given only for firm matches. Where a row states a size, it is once, few, many or the class of an expanded clone; other rows omit it.

few	TRBV27	TRBJ1-5	NA	TGTGCCAGCAGTCTCCCAGCGCCCCAGCATTTT	CASSLPAPQHF
NA	TRBV19	TRBJ1-4	NA	TGTGCCAGTAGTCCCCAAAGGAATGAAAAACTGTTTTTT	CASSPQRNEKLFF
NA	TRBV28	TRBJ2-7	NA	TGTGCCAGCAGCCCTTATGCGACTCGTTCGTACGAGCAGTACTTC	CASSPYATRSYEQYF
few	TRBV2	TRBJ1-1	NA	TGTGCCAGCAGTGCAGGGTGGGAAGCTTTCTTT	CASSAGWEAFF
NA	TRBV27	TRBJ2-3	NA	TGTGCCAGCAGTCCCCCTCGTAGACCCACAGATACGCAGTATTTT	CASSPPRRPTDTQYF
NA	TRBV3-1/TRBV3-2	TRBJ1-1	TRBD1	TGTGCCAGCAGCCAGTACAGGGGAAAAGCTTTCTTT	CASSQYRGKAFF
NA	TRBV5-1	TRBJ1-2	TRBD1	TGCGCCAGCAGCTCAGGGGGGACAGTCGCTAACTATGGCTACACCTTC	CASSSGGTVANYGYTF
NA	TRBV5-1	TRBJ2-1	NA	TGCGCCAGCAGGGCAGAGCCGTTCTACAATGAGCAGTTCTTC	CASRAEPFYNEQFF
NA	TRBV21-1	TRBJ2-7	NA	TGTGCCAGCAGCCCCCGGGCCCGGGACTCCTACGAGCAGTACTTC	CASSPRARDSYEQYF
NA	TRBV7-9	TRBJ1-2	NA	TGTGCCAGCAGCTTAGTTCTGGGACCTACTCAATATGGCTACACCTTC	CASSLVLGPTQYGYTF
NA	TRBV7-2	TRBJ2-1	TRBD2	TGTGCCAGCAGCGTCAGCGGGACCTACAATGAGCAGTTCTTC	CASSVSGTYNEQFF
NA	TRBV10-3	TRBJ2-3	NA	TGTGCCATCAGTGGTTCAGGGCGAGCGACAGATACGCAGTATTTT	CAISGSGRATDTQYF
NA	TRBV7-2	TRBJ2-1	TRBD2	TGTGCCAGCAGCTTACCCCCTAGCGGGAGTAATGAGCAGTTCTTC	CASSLPPSGSNEQFF
NA	TRBV5-5	TRBJ1-1	NA	TGTGCCAGCAGCTTTACCGGGGGGACTGAAGCTTTCTTT	CASSFTGGTEAFF
NA	TRBV29-1	TRBJ2-7	TRBD2	TGCAGCGTTGAGATTTCGGTAGCGGGGGGCCAGTACTTC	CSVEISVAGGQYF
NA	TRBV11-3	TRBJ2-3	TRBD2	TGTGCCAGCAGCCCCCAACTAGCGGGAGGTCCAGATACGCAGTATTTT	CASSPQLAGGPDTQYF
few	TRBV30	TRBJ1-2	TRBD1	TGTGCCTGGAGTGCCGGGACAGCCCAGTCCTATGGCTACACCTTC	CAWSAGTAQSYGYTF
NA	TRBV10-3	TRBJ1-3	NA	TGTGCCACCCAAGCAGGCGACATAAGCTCTGGAAACACCATATATTTT	CATQAGDISSGNTIYF
NA	TRBV12-3/TRBV12-4	TRBJ2-7	NA	TGTGCCAGCAGGCTCTGGGAGCAGTACTTC	CASRLWEQYF
NA	TRBV28	TRBJ2-7	TRBD2	TGTGCCAGCAAAATGAGCGGGACGGCCTACGAGCAGTACTTC	CASKMSGTAYEQYF
once	TRBV5-1	TRBJ2-3	NA	TGCGCCAGCAGCTTGGATAAACCCACAGATACGCAGTATTTT	CASSLDKPTDTQYF
once	TRBV5-1	TRBJ2-1	TRBD1	TGCGCCAGCAGCACAACCCTCGGACAGGGGGGAGATGAGCAGTTCTTC	CASSTTLGQGGDEQFF
NA	TRBV6-1	TRBJ1-5	NA	TGTGCCAGCAGTGAAGGCAGGGCCATGGTGACGCATTTT	CASSEGRAMVTHF
NA	TRBV6-6	TRBJ2-5	TRBD2	TGTGCCAGCAACCGGAGGACTAGCGGGATTGGGGAGACCCAGTACTTC	CASNRRTSGIGETQYF
NA	TRBV3-1/TRBV3-2	TRBJ2-2	NA	TGTGCCAGCAGCCAAGATTGGACGGCCACCGGGGAGCTGTTTTTT	CASSQDWTATGELFF
few	TRBV29-1	TRBJ1-2	NA	TGCAGCGTTGAATGGCAAGGAGTCTATGGCTACACCTTC	CSVEWQGVYGYTF
once	TRBV11-2	TRBJ2-1	TRBD2	TGTGCCAGCAGCTTAGATTCCCGCCAGGCGGGAGCAGGTTGGGGTGAGCAGTTCTTC	CASSLDSRQAGAGWGEQFF
NA	TRBV6-6	TRBJ2-2	NA	TGTGCCAGCAGTTACTCTAACACCGGGGAGCTGTTTTTT	CASSYSNTGELFF
few	TRBV11-3	TRBJ1-1	NA	TGTGCCAGCAGCTCGATCGACAGCTTGAACACTGAAGCTTTCTTT	CASSSIDSLNTEAFF
NA	TRBV19	TRBJ2-2	NA	TGTGCCAGCCAAAGCGAGCCCGGGGAGCTGTTTTTT	CASQSEPGELFF
NA	TRBV7-9	TRBJ1-1	NA	TGTGCCAGCAGCGGAGTCATGAACACTGAAGCTTTCTTT	CASSGVMNTEAFF
NA	TRBV5-5	TRBJ2-7	NA	TGTGCCAGCAGCCCGGGATTCGAGCAGTACTTC	CASSPGFEQYF
NA	TRBV27	TRBJ2-2	TRBD2	TGTGCCAGCAGTTTAAGCTACGGGACTATAATCGCCGGGGAGCTGTTTTTT	CASSLSYGTIIAGELFF
NA	TRBV7-2	TRBJ1-2	TRBD1	TGTGCCAGCAGCTTGACAGGGGGGAACTATGGCTACACCTTC	CASSLTGGNYGYTF